This section outlines one T cell receptor (beta chain) sequence together with its context. The antigen remains undetermined. This specimen belongs to a study of OX40 agonist ivuxolimab in advanced cancers. About the research overall: The dose-escalation cohort had hepatocellular carcinoma, melanoma, renal cell or head and neck cancer. Study-wide results and limits: Among the lowest peripheral clonal expansion occurred in 0.1-3.0 mg/kg partial responders.

Profiling relied on immunoSEQ multiplex PCR, and the TCRdb table lists in-frame clones only, not all of them. The sample yields 26,000 or so clones, approximately 80% seen once. CDR3 length: 11 amino acids. Germline lookup yields CDR1 MNHNS and CDR2 SASEGT. Trimming removed 6 bases at V and 6 bases at J, with 7 bases between. The chain couples TRBV6-1 to TRBJ2-3; D ambiguous. The TCR comes from an adult with an advanced solid tumor such as melanoma, head and neck, liver or kidney cancer. This specimen consisted of CD4+ or CD8+ T cells sorted from blood, obtained in a trial of the OX40 agonist ivuxolimab. The CDR3 region is CASRRADTQYF. In nucleotides, the CDR3 is TGTGCCAGCAGGCGTGCGGATACGCAGTATTTT.